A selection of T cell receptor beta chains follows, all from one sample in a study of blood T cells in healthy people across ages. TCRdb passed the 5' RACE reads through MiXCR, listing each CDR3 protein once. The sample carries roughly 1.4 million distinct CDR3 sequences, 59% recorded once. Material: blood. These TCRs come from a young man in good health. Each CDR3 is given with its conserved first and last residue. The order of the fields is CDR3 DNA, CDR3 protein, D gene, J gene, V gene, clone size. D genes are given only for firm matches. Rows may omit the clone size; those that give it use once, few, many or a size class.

CDR3nt: TGCAGTGCTTTCACCGGGACAGCCGGGGACTATGGCTACACCTTC
CDR3aa: CSAFTGTAGDYGYTF
d_gene: TRBD1
j_gene: TRBJ1-2
v_gene: TRBV20-1
abundance: .

CDR3nt: TGTGCCAGCAGACCTCCCAGACTAGCCCCAGATACGCAGTATTTT
CDR3aa: CASRPPRLAPDTQYF
d_gene: TRBD2
j_gene: TRBJ2-3
v_gene: TRBV7-9
abundance: .

CDR3nt: TGTGCCAGCCAACCCGCGGCCACGGACGTTGATGAGCAGTTCTTC
CDR3aa: CASQPAATDVDEQFF
d_gene: .
j_gene: TRBJ2-1
v_gene: TRBV12-3/TRBV12-4
abundance: .

CDR3nt: TGTGCCAGCAGTTACGATAGCGGGCTTCCCACAGATACGCAGTATTTT
CDR3aa: CASSYDSGLPTDTQYF
d_gene: TRBD2
j_gene: TRBJ2-3
v_gene: TRBV6-5
abundance: few

CDR3nt: TGCGCCAGCAGCCAAGTTAGCGGGGGGGCAAGTGAGCAGTACTTC
CDR3aa: CASSQVSGGASEQYF
d_gene: TRBD2
j_gene: TRBJ2-7
v_gene: TRBV4-1
abundance: .

CDR3nt: TGCACCAGCAGTTTATTCGGGCCCCGCTCTGGGGCCAACGTCCTGACTTTC
CDR3aa: CTSSLFGPRSGANVLTF
d_gene: .
j_gene: TRBJ2-6
v_gene: TRBV27
abundance: .

CDR3nt: TGCAGTGCTAGACCCCCCGGGACTAGTGTGGGTGAGCAGTTCTTC
CDR3aa: CSARPPGTSVGEQFF
d_gene: TRBD2
j_gene: TRBJ2-1
v_gene: TRBV20-1
abundance: .

CDR3nt: TGTGCCAGCAGTTTAGCAACAGCCGGAGAGACCCAGTACTTC
CDR3aa: CASSLATAGETQYF
d_gene: .
j_gene: TRBJ2-5
v_gene: TRBV12-3/TRBV12-4
abundance: .

CDR3nt: TGCAGCGTTCGGGGGGTGATCACAGATACGCAGTATTTT
CDR3aa: CSVRGVITDTQYF
d_gene: TRBD2
j_gene: TRBJ2-3
v_gene: TRBV29-1
abundance: .

CDR3nt: TGTGCCAGCAGTTACTCGGGGCAGGGTGAGCAGCCCCAGCATTTT
CDR3aa: CASSYSGQGEQPQHF
d_gene: .
j_gene: TRBJ1-5
v_gene: TRBV6-5
abundance: .

CDR3nt: TGTGCCAGCAGTTACTCGGACGGCATCTCTGGGGCCAACGTCCTGACTTTC
CDR3aa: CASSYSDGISGANVLTF
d_gene: .
j_gene: TRBJ2-6
v_gene: TRBV9
abundance: few

CDR3nt: TGTGCCATCAGTGAGTCGTACCCGGGGACAGATACGCAGTATTTT
CDR3aa: CAISESYPGTDTQYF
d_gene: .
j_gene: TRBJ2-3
v_gene: TRBV10-3
abundance: few

CDR3nt: TGTGCCTGGAGTCAAGGAAACTATGGCTACACCTTC
CDR3aa: CAWSQGNYGYTF
d_gene: .
j_gene: TRBJ1-2
v_gene: TRBV30
abundance: .

CDR3nt: TGCGCCAGCAGCCAAGATCCGGCTAGCGGGGGCTGGGATACGCAGTATTTT
CDR3aa: CASSQDPASGGWDTQYF
d_gene: TRBD2
j_gene: TRBJ2-3
v_gene: TRBV4-1
abundance: few

CDR3nt: TGCGCCAGTAGACGGGACAGGCGAGATACGCAGTATTTT
CDR3aa: CASRRDRRDTQYF
d_gene: TRBD1
j_gene: TRBJ2-3
v_gene: TRBV5-1
abundance: .